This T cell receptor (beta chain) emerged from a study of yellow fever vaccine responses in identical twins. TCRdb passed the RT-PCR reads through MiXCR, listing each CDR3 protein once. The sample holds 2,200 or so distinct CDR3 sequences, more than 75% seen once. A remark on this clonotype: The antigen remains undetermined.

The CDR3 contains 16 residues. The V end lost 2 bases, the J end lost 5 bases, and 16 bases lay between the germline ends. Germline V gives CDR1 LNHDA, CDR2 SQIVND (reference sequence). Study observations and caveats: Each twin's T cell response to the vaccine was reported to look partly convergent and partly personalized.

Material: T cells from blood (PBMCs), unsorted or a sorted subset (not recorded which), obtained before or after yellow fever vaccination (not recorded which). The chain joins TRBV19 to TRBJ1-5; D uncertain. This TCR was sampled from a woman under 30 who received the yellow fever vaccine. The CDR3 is CASSITYSFRYQPQHF. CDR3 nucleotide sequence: TGTGCCAGTAGTATAACGTACAGCTTCAGATATCAGCCCCAGCATTTT. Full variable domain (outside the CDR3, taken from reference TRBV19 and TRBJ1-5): DGGITQSPKYLFRKEGQNVTLSCEQNLNHDAMYWYRQDPGQGLRLIYYSQIVNDFQKGDIAEGYSVSREKKESFPLTVTSAQKNPTAFYLCASSITYSFRYQPQHFGDGTRLSIL.